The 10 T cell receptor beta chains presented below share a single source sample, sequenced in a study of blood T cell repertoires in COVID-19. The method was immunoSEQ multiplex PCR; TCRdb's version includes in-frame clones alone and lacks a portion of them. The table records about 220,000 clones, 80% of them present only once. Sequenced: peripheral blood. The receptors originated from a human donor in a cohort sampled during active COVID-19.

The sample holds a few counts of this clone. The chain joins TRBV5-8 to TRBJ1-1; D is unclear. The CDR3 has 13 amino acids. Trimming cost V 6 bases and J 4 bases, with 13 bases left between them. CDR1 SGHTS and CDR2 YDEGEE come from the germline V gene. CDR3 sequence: CASTPGWLTEAFF. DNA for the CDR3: TGTGCCAGCACCCCGGGATGGCTCACTGAAGCTTTCTTT.

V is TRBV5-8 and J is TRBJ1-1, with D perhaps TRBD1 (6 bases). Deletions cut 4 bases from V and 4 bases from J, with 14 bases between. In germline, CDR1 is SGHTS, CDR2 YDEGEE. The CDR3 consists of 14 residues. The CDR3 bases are TGTGCCAGCAGCCCCCGGGACATGGCCACTGAAGCTTTCTTT. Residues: CASSPRDMATEAFF.

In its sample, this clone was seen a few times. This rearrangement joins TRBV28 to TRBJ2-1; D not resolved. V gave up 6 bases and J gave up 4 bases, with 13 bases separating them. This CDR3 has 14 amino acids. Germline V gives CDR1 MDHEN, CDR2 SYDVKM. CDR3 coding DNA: TGTGCCAGCAGCCCCCGAGCCGGGTACAATGAGCAGTTCTTC. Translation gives CASSPRAGYNEQFF.

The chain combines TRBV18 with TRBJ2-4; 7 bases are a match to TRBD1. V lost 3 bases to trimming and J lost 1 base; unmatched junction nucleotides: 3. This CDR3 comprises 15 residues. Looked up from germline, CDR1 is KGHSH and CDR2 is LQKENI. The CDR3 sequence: CASSPPGQAKNIQYF. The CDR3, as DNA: TGTGCCAGCTCACCGCCGGGACAGGCCAAAAACATTCAGTACTTC.

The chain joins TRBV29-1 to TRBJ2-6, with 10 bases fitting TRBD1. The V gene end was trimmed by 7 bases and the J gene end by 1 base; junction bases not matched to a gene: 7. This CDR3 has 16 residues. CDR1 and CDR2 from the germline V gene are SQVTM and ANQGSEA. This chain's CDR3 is CSARDRGSSGANVLTF. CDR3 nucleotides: TGCAGCGCACGGGACAGGGGATCATCTGGGGCCAACGTCCTGACTTTC.

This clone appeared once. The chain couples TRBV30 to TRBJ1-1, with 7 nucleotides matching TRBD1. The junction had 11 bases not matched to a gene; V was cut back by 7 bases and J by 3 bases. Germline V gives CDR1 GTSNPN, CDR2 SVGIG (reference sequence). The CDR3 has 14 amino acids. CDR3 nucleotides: TGTGCCTCCCAAACCATAGACAGGGACACTGAAGCTTTCTTT. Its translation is CASQTIDRDTEAFF.

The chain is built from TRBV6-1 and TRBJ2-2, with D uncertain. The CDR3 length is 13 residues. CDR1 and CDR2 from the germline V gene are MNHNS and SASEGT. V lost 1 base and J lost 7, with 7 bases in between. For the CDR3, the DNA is TGTGCCAGCAGTGAAGTCGTATACGGGGAGCTGTTTTTT. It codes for CASSEVVYGELFF.

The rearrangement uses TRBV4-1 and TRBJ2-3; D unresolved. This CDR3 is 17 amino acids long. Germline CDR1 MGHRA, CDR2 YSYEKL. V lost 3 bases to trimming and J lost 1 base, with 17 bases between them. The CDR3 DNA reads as TGCGCCAGCAGCCACGGTCGGGTAGATAGACGCACAGATACGCAGTATTTT. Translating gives CASSHGRVDRRTDTQYF.

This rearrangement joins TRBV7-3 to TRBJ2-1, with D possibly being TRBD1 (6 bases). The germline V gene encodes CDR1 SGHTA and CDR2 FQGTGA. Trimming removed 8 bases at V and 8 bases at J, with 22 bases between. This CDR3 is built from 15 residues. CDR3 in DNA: TGTGCCAGCTCACGGAACAGGGATATAGCCGATGAGCAGTTCTTC. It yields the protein CASSRNRDIADEQFF.

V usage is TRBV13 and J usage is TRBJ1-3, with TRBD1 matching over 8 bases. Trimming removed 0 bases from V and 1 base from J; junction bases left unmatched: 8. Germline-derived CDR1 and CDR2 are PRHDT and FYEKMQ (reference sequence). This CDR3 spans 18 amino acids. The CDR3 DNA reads TGTGCCAGCAGCTTAGGCCCGGGGACAGGCAGATCTGGAAACACCATATATTTT. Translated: CASSLGPGTGRSGNTIYF.